This T cell receptor (beta chain) stems from a study of shared clonotypes between healthy human individuals. Study findings and constraints: Blood alone was sampled, and tissue repertoires likely differ.

Tens of thousands of T cell genomes (around 200 ng DNA) went into each sorted-subset replicate. The method was immunoSEQ multiplex PCR; TCRdb's version includes in-frame clones alone and lacks a portion of them. The table lists millions of clones, more than 90% of them singletons. This CDR3 has 15 amino acids. The germline V gene has CDR1 MNHEY and CDR2 SVGAGI. V lost 8 bases, J lost 3 bases, and 17 bases lay in between. Note on this clone: No antigen is known for it.

There were no recent acute infections or vaccinations among the donors, who were healthy HIV-negative adults. CD4+ cells underwent separation, giving CD45RA+ naive and CD45RA-negative memory subsets. This TCR was sampled from a man between 18 and 29 years old in good health. Sequencing used naive CD4+ T cells sorted from blood. The subset denotes: CD45RA+ positively selected. This chain connects TRBV6-5 to TRBJ2-1, with a weak D call TRBD1 (5 bases). The CDR3 nucleotides are TGTGCCAGCTGCGGCGAACAGGTTCGCTACAATGAGCAGTTCTTC. Its protein is CASCGEQVRYNEQFF.